This entry features one TCR beta chain sequence. The TCRbeta library incorporated unique molecular identifiers. Each CDR3 protein gets one entry after TCRdb re-called the PCR reads with MiXCR. The sample includes a few hundred thousand distinct CDR3 sequences, about a tenth of them seen just once. The data belong to a study of T-cell reconstitution after alpha-beta-depleted transplantation in children. Germline trimming cut 5 bases from V and 10 bases from J; bases unmatched to any gene: 18. The germline V gene encodes CDR1 SGHKS and CDR2 YYEKEE (reference sequence). The CDR3 length is 18 residues. The clonotype was recovered from a human donor who donated a stem cell graft to a child with acute lymphoblastic leukemia. Sequencing was performed on PBMCs from the stem cell graft donor, taken from the stem cell graft. The chain is built from TRBV5-5 and TRBJ2-1; 13 nucleotides align to TRBD2. CDR3 sequence (DNA): TGTGCCAGCAGTCTACAGGGGCGGGGACTAGCGGGAAAACGAGAGCAGTTCTTC. Its translation: CASSLQGRGLAGKREQFF. The whole variable domain, remainder taken from reference TRBV5-5 and TRBJ2-1, is DAGVTQSPTHLIKTRGQQVTLRCSPISGHKSVSWYQQVLGQGPQFIFQYYEKEERGRGNFPDRFSARQFPNYSSELNVNALLLGDSALYLCASSLQGRGLAGKREQFFGPGTRLTVL.